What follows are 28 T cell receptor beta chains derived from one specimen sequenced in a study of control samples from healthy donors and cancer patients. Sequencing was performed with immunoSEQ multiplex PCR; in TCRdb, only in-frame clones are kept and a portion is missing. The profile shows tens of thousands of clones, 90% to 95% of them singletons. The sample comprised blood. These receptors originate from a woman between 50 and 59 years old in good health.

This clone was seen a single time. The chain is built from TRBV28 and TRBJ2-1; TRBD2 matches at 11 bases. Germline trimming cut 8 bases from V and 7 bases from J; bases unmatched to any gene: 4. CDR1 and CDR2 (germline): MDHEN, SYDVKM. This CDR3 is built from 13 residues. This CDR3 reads CASRLAGPNEQFF. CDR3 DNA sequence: TGTGCCAGCCGACTAGCGGGGCCTAATGAGCAGTTCTTC.

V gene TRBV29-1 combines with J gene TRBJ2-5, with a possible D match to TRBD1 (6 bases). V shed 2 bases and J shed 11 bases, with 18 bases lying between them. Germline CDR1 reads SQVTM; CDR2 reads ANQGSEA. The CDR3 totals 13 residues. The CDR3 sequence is CSVESMAGTPQYF. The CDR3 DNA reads TGCAGCGTTGAATCAATGGCCGGGACACCTCAGTACTTC.

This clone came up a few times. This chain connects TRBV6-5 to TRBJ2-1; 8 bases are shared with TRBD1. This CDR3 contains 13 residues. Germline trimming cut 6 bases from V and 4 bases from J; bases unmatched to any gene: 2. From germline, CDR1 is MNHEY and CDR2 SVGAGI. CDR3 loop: CASRDREYNEQFF. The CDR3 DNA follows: TGTGCCAGCAGGGACAGGGAATACAATGAGCAGTTCTTC.

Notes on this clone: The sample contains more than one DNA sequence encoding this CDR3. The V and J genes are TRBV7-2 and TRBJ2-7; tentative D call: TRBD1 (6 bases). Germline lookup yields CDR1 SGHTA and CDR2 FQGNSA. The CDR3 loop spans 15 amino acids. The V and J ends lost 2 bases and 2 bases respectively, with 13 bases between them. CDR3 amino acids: CASSLTRGGAYEQYF. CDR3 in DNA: TGTGCCAGCAGCTTAACTAGAGGGGGAGCCTACGAGCAGTACTTC. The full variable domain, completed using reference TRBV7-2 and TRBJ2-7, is GAGVSQSPSNKVTEKGKDVELRCDPISGHTALYWYRQSLGQGLEFLIYFQGNSAPDKSGLPSDRFSAERTGGSVSTLTIQRTQQEDSAVYLCASSLTRGGAYEQYFGPGTRLTVT.

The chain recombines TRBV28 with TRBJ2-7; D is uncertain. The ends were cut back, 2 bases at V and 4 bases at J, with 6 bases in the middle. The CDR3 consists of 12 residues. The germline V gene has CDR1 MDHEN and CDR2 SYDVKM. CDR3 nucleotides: TGTGCCAGCAGTTTACGCCAATACGAGCAGTACTTC. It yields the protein CASSLRQYEQYF.

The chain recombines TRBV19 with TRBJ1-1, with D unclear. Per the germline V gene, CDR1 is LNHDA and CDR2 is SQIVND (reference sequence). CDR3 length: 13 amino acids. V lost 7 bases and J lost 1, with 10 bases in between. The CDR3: CASTIRQNTEAFF. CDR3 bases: TGTGCCAGTACAATCCGACAGAACACTGAAGCTTTCTTT.

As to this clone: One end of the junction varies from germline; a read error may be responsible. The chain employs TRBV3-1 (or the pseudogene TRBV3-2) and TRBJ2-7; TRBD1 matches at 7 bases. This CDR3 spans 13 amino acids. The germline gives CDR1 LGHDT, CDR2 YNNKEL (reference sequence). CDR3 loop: CASSQLGTEVPAF. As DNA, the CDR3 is TGTGCCAGCAGCCAACTCGGGACAGAGGTCCCTGCCTTC.

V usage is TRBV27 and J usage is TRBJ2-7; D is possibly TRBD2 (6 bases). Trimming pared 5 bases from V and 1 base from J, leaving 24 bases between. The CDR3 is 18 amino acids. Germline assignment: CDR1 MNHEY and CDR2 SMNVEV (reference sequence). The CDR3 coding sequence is TGTGCCAGCAGTAAGGGCGGGGCTTGGGGTCGTTTTTCCTACGAGCAGTACTTC. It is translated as CASSKGGAWGRFSYEQYF.

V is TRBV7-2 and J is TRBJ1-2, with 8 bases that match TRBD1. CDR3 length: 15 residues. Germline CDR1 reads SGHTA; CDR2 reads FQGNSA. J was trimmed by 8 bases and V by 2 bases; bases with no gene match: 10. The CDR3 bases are TGTGCCAGCAGCTTACAATCGGGACAGGAGGGGGGCTACACCTTC. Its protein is CASSLQSGQEGGYTF.

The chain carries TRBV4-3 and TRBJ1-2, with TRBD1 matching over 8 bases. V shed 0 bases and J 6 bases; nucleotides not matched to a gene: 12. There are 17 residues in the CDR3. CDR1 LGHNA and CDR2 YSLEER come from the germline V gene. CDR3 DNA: TGCGCCAGCAGCCAAGAATGGGTGGGGGACAGGCCCCATGGCTACACCTTC. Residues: CASSQEWVGDRPHGYTF.

The CDR3 nucleotides are TGTGCGTATAAGGGCCAGGGCACAGATACGCAGTATTTT. The encoded protein is CAYKGQGTDTQYF. The genes are TRBV28 and TRBJ2-3; unclear D gene. The CDR3 length is 13 residues. CDR1 is MDHEN, CDR2 SYDVKM, per germline.

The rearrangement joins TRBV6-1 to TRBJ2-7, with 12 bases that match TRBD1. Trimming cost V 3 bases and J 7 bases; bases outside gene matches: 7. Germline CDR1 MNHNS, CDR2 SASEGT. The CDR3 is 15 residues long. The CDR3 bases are TGTGCCAGCAGTGAGAGGGGACAGGGGGCGCGGGAGCAGTACTTC. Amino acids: CASSERGQGAREQYF.

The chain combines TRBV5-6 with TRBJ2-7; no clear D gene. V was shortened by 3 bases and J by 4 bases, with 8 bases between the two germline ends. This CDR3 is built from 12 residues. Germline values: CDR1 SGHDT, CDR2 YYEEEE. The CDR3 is CASSSSGYEQYF. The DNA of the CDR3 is TGTGCCAGCAGCTCGTCAGGTTACGAGCAGTACTTC.

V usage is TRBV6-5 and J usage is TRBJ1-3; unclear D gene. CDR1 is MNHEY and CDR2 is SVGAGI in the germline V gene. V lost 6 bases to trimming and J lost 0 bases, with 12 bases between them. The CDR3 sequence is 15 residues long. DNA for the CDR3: TGTGCCAGCAGCAAGGGAGCCGGCTCTGGAAACACCATATATTTT. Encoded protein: CASSKGAGSGNTIYF.

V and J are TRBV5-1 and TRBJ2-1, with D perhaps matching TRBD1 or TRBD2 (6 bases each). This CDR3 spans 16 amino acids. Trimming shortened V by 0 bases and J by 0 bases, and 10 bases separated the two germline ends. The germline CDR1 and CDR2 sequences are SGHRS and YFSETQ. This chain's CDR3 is CASSLGWGASYNEQFF. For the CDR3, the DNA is TGCGCCAGCAGCTTGGGCTGGGGGGCCTCCTACAATGAGCAGTTCTTC.

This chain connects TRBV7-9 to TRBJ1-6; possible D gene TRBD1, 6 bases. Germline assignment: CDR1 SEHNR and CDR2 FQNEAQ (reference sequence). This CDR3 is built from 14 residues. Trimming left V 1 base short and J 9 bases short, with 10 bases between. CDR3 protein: CASSLVGGPSPLHF. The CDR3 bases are TGTGCCAGCAGCTTAGTCGGGGGGCCTTCACCCCTCCACTTT.

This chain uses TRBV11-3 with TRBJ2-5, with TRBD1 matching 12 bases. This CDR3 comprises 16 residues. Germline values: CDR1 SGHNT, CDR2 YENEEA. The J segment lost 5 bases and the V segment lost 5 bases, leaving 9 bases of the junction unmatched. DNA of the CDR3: TGTGCCAGCAGCACCAGTCGGGACAGGGGGCGGGAGACCCAGTACTTC. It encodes CASSTSRDRGRETQYF.

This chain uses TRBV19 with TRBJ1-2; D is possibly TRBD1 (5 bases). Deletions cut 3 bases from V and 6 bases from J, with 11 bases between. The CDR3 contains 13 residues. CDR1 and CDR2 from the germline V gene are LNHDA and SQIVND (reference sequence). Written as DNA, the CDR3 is TGTGCCAGTAGTATCGAGGCGGGGCATGGCTACACCTTC. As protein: CASSIEAGHGYTF.

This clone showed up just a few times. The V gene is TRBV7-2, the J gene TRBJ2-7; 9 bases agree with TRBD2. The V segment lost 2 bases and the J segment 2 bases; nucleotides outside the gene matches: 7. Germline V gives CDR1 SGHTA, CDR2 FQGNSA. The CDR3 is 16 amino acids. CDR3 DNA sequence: TGTGCCAGCAGCTTACGTGCGGGGGGGCTAACCTACGAGCAGTACTTC. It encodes CASSLRAGGLTYEQYF.

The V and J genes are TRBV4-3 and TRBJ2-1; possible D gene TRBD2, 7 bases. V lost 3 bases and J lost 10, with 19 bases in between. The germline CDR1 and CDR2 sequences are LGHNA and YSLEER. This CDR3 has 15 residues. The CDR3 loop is CASSQASGGRWEQFF. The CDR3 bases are TGCGCCAGCAGCCAGGCCTCGGGGGGCCGGTGGGAGCAGTTCTTC.

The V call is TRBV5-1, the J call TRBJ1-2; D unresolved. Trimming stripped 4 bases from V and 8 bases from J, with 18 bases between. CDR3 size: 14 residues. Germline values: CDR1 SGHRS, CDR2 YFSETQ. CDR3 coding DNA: TGCGCCAGCAGCCTGGAGGTATACGGGGTAGGCTACACCTTC. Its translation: CASSLEVYGVGYTF. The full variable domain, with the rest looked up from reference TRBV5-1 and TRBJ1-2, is KAGVTQTPRYLIKTRGQQVTLSCSPISGHRSVSWYQQTPGQGLQFLFEYFSETQRNKGNFPGRFSGRQFSNSRSEMNVSTLELGDSALYLCASSLEVYGVGYTFGSGTRLTVV.

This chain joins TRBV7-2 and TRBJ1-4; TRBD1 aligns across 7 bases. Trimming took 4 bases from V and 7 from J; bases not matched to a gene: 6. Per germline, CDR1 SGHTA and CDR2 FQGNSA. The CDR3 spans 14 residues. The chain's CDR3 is CASSSNRGGEKLFF. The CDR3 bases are TGTGCCAGCAGCTCCAACAGGGGAGGTGAAAAACTGTTTTTT.

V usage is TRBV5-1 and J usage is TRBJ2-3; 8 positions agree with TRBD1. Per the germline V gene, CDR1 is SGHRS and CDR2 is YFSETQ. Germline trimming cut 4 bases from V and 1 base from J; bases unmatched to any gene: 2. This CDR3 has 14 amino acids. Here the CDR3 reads CASSVTGGTDTQYF. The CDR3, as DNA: TGCGCCAGCAGCGTGACAGGGGGCACAGATACGCAGTATTTT.

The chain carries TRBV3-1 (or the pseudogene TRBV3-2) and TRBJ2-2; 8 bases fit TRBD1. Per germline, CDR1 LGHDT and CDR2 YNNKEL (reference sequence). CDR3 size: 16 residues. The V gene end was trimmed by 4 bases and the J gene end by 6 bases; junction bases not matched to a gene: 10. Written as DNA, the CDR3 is TGTGCCAGCAGCCCCTTAGGACAGGGTAAACCCGGGGAGCTGTTTTTT. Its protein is CASSPLGQGKPGELFF.

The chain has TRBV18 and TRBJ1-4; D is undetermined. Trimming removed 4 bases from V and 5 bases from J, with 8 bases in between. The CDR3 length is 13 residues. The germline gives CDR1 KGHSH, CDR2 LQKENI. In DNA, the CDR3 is TGTGCCAGCTCACTTGGACGGAATGAAAAACTGTTTTTT. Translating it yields CASSLGRNEKLFF. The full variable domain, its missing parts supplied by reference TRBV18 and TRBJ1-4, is NAGVMQNPRHLVRRRGQEARLRCSPMKGHSHVYWYRQLPEEGLKFMVYLQKENIIDESGMPKERFSAEFPKEGPSILRIQQVVRGDSAAYFCASSLGRNEKLFFGSGTQLSVL.

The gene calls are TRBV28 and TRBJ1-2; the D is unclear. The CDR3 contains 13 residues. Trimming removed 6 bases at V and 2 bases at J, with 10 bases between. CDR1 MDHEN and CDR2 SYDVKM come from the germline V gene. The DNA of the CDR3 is TGTGCCAGCAGGGGCCCCACGAACTATGGCTACACCTTC. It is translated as CASRGPTNYGYTF.

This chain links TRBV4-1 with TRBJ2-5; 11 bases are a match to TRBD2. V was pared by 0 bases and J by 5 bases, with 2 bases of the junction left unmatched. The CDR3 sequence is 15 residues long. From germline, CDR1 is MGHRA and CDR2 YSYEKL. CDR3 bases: TGCGCCAGCAGCCAAGATGGGACTAGCGGCGAGACCCAGTACTTC. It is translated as CASSQDGTSGETQYF.

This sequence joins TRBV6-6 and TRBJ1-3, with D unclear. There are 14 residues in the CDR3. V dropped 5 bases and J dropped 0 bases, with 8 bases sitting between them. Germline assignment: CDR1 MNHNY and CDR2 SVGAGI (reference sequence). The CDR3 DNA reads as TGTGCCAGCAGTGGGGAGAGCTCTGGAAACACCATATATTTT. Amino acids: CASSGESSGNTIYF.